This TCR beta chain was retrieved from a study of cytomegalovirus exposure and HLA in healthy donors. Study results and limitations: Listed as cytomegalovirus-associated were about 160 TCR beta chains.

The CDR3 sequence is 15 residues long. Unmatched junction bases numbered 2, after V lost 2 bases and J lost 3 bases. In germline, CDR1 is SGHKS, CDR2 YYEKEE (reference sequence). PCR amplification relied on 60 Vbeta primers (plus 13 Jbeta primers). Produced via immunoSEQ multiplex PCR; TCRdb's table is partial and in-frame only. Altogether about 250,000 clones are present, approximately 91% being singletons, with the ten largest covering about 1.7%. A remark on this clone: Its target is unknown.

The sequence was collected from a girl aged 2-10 years in good health and CMV-seronegative. V usage is TRBV5-5 and J usage is TRBJ1-4; 9 bases line up with TRBD1. Material for sequencing was PBMCs. This CDR3 reads CASSLWDRANEKLFF. The DNA for the CDR3 is TGTGCCAGCAGCTTATGGGACAGGGCTAATGAAAAACTGTTTTTT.